Below are 6 T cell receptor beta chains sequenced from a single sample in a study of blood T cell repertoires in COVID-19. Clones were read by immunoSEQ multiplex PCR, and TCRdb kept only the in-frame ones, dropping some. Of some 25,000 clones in the sample, approximately 80% were seen once. The sample was peripheral blood. The receptors derive from a man in his 70s with acute or convalescent COVID-19.

The genes are TRBV5-1 and TRBJ2-1, with 10 bases lining up with TRBD2. In germline, CDR1 is SGHRS, CDR2 YFSETQ. The CDR3 extends over 17 amino acids. V was pared by 0 bases and J by 3 bases, with 6 bases of the junction left unmatched. The DNA for the CDR3 is TGCGCCAGCAGCTTGGGACTAGCGGGTGGTTACTACAATGAGCAGTTCTTC. Translation: CASSLGLAGGYYNEQFF.

J is TRBJ2-3 and V is TRBV5-6; D is unresolved. Germline V gene sequence: CDR1 SGHDT, CDR2 YYEEEE. The V end lost 0 bases, the J end lost 0 bases, and 5 bases lay between the germline ends. This CDR3 region has 14 residues. The CDR3 nucleotides are TGTGCCAGCAGCTTGGTATCTAGCACAGATACGCAGTATTTT. Translation gives CASSLVSSTDTQYF.

This clone was picked up one time. The chain carries TRBV7-2 and TRBJ1-4, with D possibly TRBD1 on 6 matching bases. V shed 5 bases and J shed 6 bases, with 13 bases lying between them. Germline values: CDR1 SGHTA, CDR2 FQGNSA. The CDR3 has 14 residues. The DNA for the CDR3 is TGTGCCAGCAGCATTACAGGGTTGGATGAAAAACTGTTTTTT. It yields the protein CASSITGLDEKLFF.

This clone was seen just once. This chain uses TRBV30 with TRBJ2-1, with a weak D call TRBD2 (5 bases). This CDR3 contains 13 residues. Germline V gene lookup returns CDR1 GTSNPN and CDR2 SVGIG (reference sequence). Trimming stripped 8 bases from V and 7 bases from J, with 18 bases between. In DNA form, the CDR3 reads TGTGCCCGTACTAGTCAGCGCTGGAATGAGCAGTTCTTC. It yields the protein CARTSQRWNEQFF.

The chain links TRBV5-8 to TRBJ2-5, with 9 bases matching TRBD2. This CDR3 is built from 14 residues. V was clipped by 5 bases and J by 2 bases; unmatched bases: 4. The germline V gene has CDR1 SGHTS and CDR2 YDEGEE. CDR3 region: CASSTSGPQETQYF. The CDR3 nucleotides are TGTGCCAGCAGTACTAGCGGGCCACAAGAGACCCAGTACTTC.

Only one count was recorded for this clone. V is TRBV7-2 and J is TRBJ2-3, with TRBD2 matching over 9 bases. J was trimmed by 10 bases and V by 5 bases; bases with no gene match: 7. Germline CDR1 reads SGHTA; CDR2 reads FQGNSA. The CDR3 consists of 13 residues. Here the CDR3 DNA reads TGTGCCAGCAGCCTGGCAGCGGGGGGCCCGCAGTATTTT. This gives the protein CASSLAAGGPQYF. Full variable domain (outside the CDR3, taken from reference TRBV7-2 and TRBJ2-3): GAGVSQSPSNKVTEKGKDVELRCDPISGHTALYWYRQSLGQGLEFLIYFQGNSAPDKSGLPSDRFSAERTGGSVSTLTIQRTQQEDSAVYLCASSLAAGGPQYFGPGTRLTVL.